The rows below give T cell receptor beta chains drawn from one sample of a study of T cells after somatic rescue of genetic block. Produced via immunoSEQ multiplex PCR; TCRdb's table is partial and in-frame only. The repertoire holds 45,000 to 55,000 clones, more than 90% seen once, with about 0.076% in the top ten. The material sequenced was peripheral blood mononuclear cells (PBMCs). The source of these receptors is a child younger than two. The CDR3 runs from the conserved cysteine through the conserved F or W. The D gene is left open where the match is weak. A row's size may be missing; if present it is once, few, many or a size class.

clone_size d_call j_call v_call cdr3_aa cdr3_nt
. . TRBJ1-2 TRBV7-8 CASSLDTNYGYTF TGTGCCAGCAGCTTAGACACTAACTATGGCTACACCTTC
. . TRBJ1-3 TRBV25-1 CASSGTGSGNTIYF TGTGCCAGCAGTGGGACGGGCTCTGGAAACACCATATATTTT
. TRBD2 TRBJ2-3 TRBV7-2 CASSLRELAGIGDTQYF TGTGCCAGCAGCTTAAGGGAGCTAGCGGGGATAGGAGATACGCAGTATTTT
. TRBD1 TRBJ1-1 TRBV4-1 CASSHGQGTEAFF TGCGCCAGCAGCCACGGACAGGGCACTGAAGCTTTCTTT
. . TRBJ2-3 TRBV6-5 CASSYSWVGDTQYF TGTGCCAGCAGTTACTCGTGGGTCGGAGATACGCAGTATTTT
. TRBD2 TRBJ2-5 TRBV9 CASSAGTSGRETQYF TGTGCCAGCAGCGCCGGGACTAGCGGGAGGGAGACCCAGTACTTC
. . TRBJ1-2 TRBV6-5 CASSTQLNYGYTF TGTGCCAGCAGCACTCAACTTAACTATGGCTACACCTTC
. . TRBJ2-1 TRBV6-1 CASSVYNEQFF TGTGCCAGCAGTGTTTACAATGAGCAGTTCTTC
few . TRBJ1-5 TRBV10-3 CAISGTGREPQHF TGTGCCATCAGTGGTACAGGGAGAGAGCCCCAGCATTTT
. . TRBJ2-3 TRBV4-2 CASSQDIGFTDTQYF TGTGCCAGCAGCCAAGACATTGGCTTCACAGATACGCAGTATTTT
. . TRBJ1-5 TRBV7-2 CASSLVQGGNQPQHF TGTGCCAGCAGCTTAGTTCAGGGTGGCAATCAGCCCCAGCATTTT
. TRBD2 TRBJ2-5 TRBV4-1 CASSHRPPASGPQETQYF TGCGCCAGCAGCCACCGACCCCCGGCTAGCGGGCCTCAAGAGACCCAGTACTTC
. . TRBJ2-3 TRBV6-6 CASSTLSTDTQYF TGTGCCAGCAGTACCTTAAGCACAGATACGCAGTATTTT
. . TRBJ1-1 TRBV6-5 CASSYKGAAPEAFF TGTGCCAGCAGTTACAAGGGAGCTGCCCCTGAAGCTTTCTTT
. . TRBJ1-2 TRBV7-9 CASSFVGYGYTF TGTGCCAGCAGCTTCGTGGGGTATGGCTACACCTTC
. . TRBJ2-1 TRBV11-2 CASSLTPGDEQFF TGTGCCAGCAGCTTAACCCCTGGGGATGAGCAGTTCTTC
. . TRBJ1-5 TRBV6-6 CASSYVGGAGQPQHF TGTGCCAGCAGTTATGTTGGGGGGGCCGGTCAGCCCCAGCATTTT
. . TRBJ1-1 TRBV11-2 CASSPGRAEAFF TGTGCCAGCAGCCCGGGACGGGCTGAAGCTTTCTTT
. TRBD2 TRBJ2-7 TRBV4-1 CASSLRGTSGYEQYF TGCGCCAGCAGCCTTCGAGGGACTAGCGGCTACGAGCAGTACTTC
. TRBD1 TRBJ2-3 TRBV7-2 CASSLEPRGRDTQYF TGTGCCAGCAGCTTAGAGCCCAGGGGGCGCGATACGCAGTATTTT
. . TRBJ2-3 TRBV10-3 CAISGILRVLATDTQYF TGTGCCATCAGTGGAATCCTTAGAGTTCTCGCCACAGATACGCAGTATTTT
once TRBD1 TRBJ1-4 TRBV5-1 CASSGTATNEKLFF TGCGCCAGCAGCGGGACAGCAACTAATGAAAAACTGTTTTTT
. . TRBJ1-6 TRBV25-1 CASSEGQYNSPLHF TGTGCCAGCAGTGAAGGACAATATAATTCACCCCTCCACTTT
. TRBD1 TRBJ2-7 TRBV14 CASSGTGAYEQYF TGTGCCAGCAGCGGGACAGGGGCGTACGAGCAGTACTTC
. TRBD2 TRBJ2-7 TRBV19 CASSLAGDEQYF TGTGCCAGTAGTCTAGCGGGAGACGAGCAGTACTTC
. TRBD2 TRBJ2-3 TRBV11-1 CASSSLPGLVTDTQYF TGTGCCAGCAGCTCCTTGCCGGGACTAGTTACAGATACGCAGTATTTT
. TRBD1 TRBJ2-1 TRBV6-6 CASSYGQGRRNEQFF TGTGCCAGCAGTTACGGACAGGGAAGGCGCAATGAGCAGTTCTTC
. . TRBJ1-3 TRBV9 CASSDSSGNTIYF TGTGCCAGCAGCGACAGCTCTGGAAACACCATATATTTT
. TRBD2 TRBJ2-2 TRBV10-2 CASSAGLAGGPSGELFF TGCGCCAGCAGTGCCGGACTAGCGGGAGGGCCCTCCGGGGAGCTGTTTTTT
few TRBD2 TRBJ2-7 TRBV5-4 CASSLELAAYEQYF TGTGCCAGCAGCTTGGAACTAGCGGCCTACGAGCAGTACTTC
. . TRBJ2-3 TRBV5-1 CASSLERTDTQYF TGCGCCAGCAGCTTAGAACGCACAGATACGCAGTATTTT
. TRBD1 TRBJ1-4 TRBV9 CASSVGDRGLTNEKLFF TGTGCCAGCAGCGTAGGGGACAGGGGGCTGACTAATGAAAAACTGTTTTTT
. . TRBJ2-4 TRBV18 CASSLFARGAKNIQYF TGTGCCAGCTCACTTTTCGCGAGAGGGGCCAAAAACATTCAGTACTTC
. TRBD1 TRBJ1-2 TRBV5-1 CASSLEGAHGYTF TGCGCCAGCAGCTTGGAGGGGGCGCACGGCTACACCTTC
. TRBD1 TRBJ1-1 TRBV6-1 CASWTGLTEAFF TGTGCCAGCTGGACAGGGCTCACTGAAGCTTTCTTT
. . TRBJ2-3 TRBV6-1 CASRDQNTDTQYF TGTGCCAGCAGAGACCAAAACACAGATACGCAGTATTTT
. . TRBJ2-2 TRBV9 CASSVGPGATGELFF TGTGCCAGCAGCGTAGGCCCCGGGGCCACCGGGGAGCTGTTTTTT
. TRBD1 TRBJ2-3 TRBV7-2 CASSLVVWIGQGTDTQYF TGTGCCAGCAGCTTAGTGGTTTGGATAGGACAGGGCACAGATACGCAGTATTTT
. TRBD2 TRBJ2-3 TRBV9 CASSVAGGLRTDTQYF TGTGCCAGCAGCGTAGCGGGAGGCCTGCGCACAGATACGCAGTATTTT
. TRBD1 TRBJ2-1 TRBV6-5 CASSPGTEYNEQFF TGTGCCAGCAGCCCCGGGACAGAGTACAATGAGCAGTTCTTC
. . TRBJ2-6 TRBV10-2 CASSEIASGANVLTF TGCGCCAGCAGTGAAATCGCCTCTGGGGCCAACGTCCTGACTTTC
. . TRBJ2-5 TRBV19 CASSIREQETQYF TGTGCCAGTAGTATCCGGGAGCAAGAGACCCAGTACTTC